This entry describes one TCR beta chain. The data belong to a study of cytomegalovirus exposure and HLA in healthy donors. V was cut by 6 bases and J by 7 bases, with 12 bases left in between. Germline V gene lookup returns CDR1 MDHEN and CDR2 SYDVKM. CDR3 length: 13 amino acids. The primer mix had 60 Vbeta and 13 Jbeta primers. The table came from immunoSEQ multiplex PCR; TCRdb's copy has only in-frame clones and leaves some out. The sample records some 110,000 clones, approximately 65% being singletons. Sample: PBMCs. The clonotype originates from a man between 18 and 29 years old in good health and CMV-seronegative. The V and J genes are TRBV28 and TRBJ1-4; possible D gene TRBD1, 5 bases. The CDR3 DNA reads as TGTGCCAGCAGCCTCCCAGGGTTTGAAAAACTGTTTTTT. Its protein product is CASSLPGFEKLFF.